This is a list of T cell receptor beta chains from one sample in a study of shared clonotypes between healthy human individuals. Data came from immunoSEQ multiplex PCR; TCRdb stores just in-frame clones and leaves some out. The table lists approximately 2.5 million clones, around nine tenths of them singletons, with 0.13% to 0.15% in the top ten. Material: naive CD4+ T cells sorted from blood. The receptors originated from a man younger than 30 in good health. The CDR3 runs from the conserved cysteine through the conserved F or W. The D gene is left open where the match is weak. Not all rows give a size; the values are once, few, many and, for expanded clones, a class.

CASSPRGSGDTQYF | TGTGCCAGCTCACCACGCGGGAGTGGGGATACGCAGTATTTT | TRBJ2-3 | - | TRBD2 | TRBV18
CASSIGPAGGPREQYF | TGTGCCAGTAGTATTGGGCCAGCGGGAGGCCCTCGGGAGCAGTACTTC | TRBJ2-7 | - | TRBD2 | TRBV19
CASRRQGWYEQYF | TGTGCCAGCAGGCGACAGGGGTGGTACGAGCAGTACTTC | TRBJ2-7 | - | TRBD1 | TRBV27
CASTQGSYNEQFF | TGTGCCAGCACACAGGGGTCGTACAATGAGCAGTTCTTC | TRBJ2-1 | - | TRBD1 | TRBV27
CASSPIEGAGETQYF | TGTGCCAGCTCACCTATCGAGGGGGCCGGAGAGACCCAGTACTTC | TRBJ2-5 | - | TRBD1 | TRBV18
CASSPFGSYYEQYF | TGCGCCAGCAGCCCCTTCGGGAGTTACTACGAGCAGTACTTC | TRBJ2-7 | - | - | TRBV5-1
CASSLAWDRGNRLEQYF | TGTGCCAGCAGCTTGGCGTGGGACAGGGGGAATCGGCTCGAGCAGTACTTC | TRBJ2-7 | - | TRBD1 | TRBV5-5
CASSSRGGYEQYF | TGTGCCAGCAGCTCCAGGGGGGGCTACGAGCAGTACTTC | TRBJ2-7 | - | - | TRBV7-2
CASSTSQNTGELFF | TGTGCCAGTAGTACTTCACAGAACACCGGGGAGCTGTTTTTT | TRBJ2-2 | - | - | TRBV19
CASPTGMNTGELFF | TGCGCCAGCCCTACAGGGATGAACACCGGGGAGCTGTTTTTT | TRBJ2-2 | - | - | TRBV10-1
CASRGSQGMQYF | TGTGCCAGCAGAGGATCCCAGGGGATGCAGTACTTC | TRBJ2-7 | few | - | TRBV2
CASSLGTVKNTEAFF | TGTGCCAGCAGTTTAGGGACAGTGAAAAACACTGAAGCTTTCTTT | TRBJ1-1 | - | TRBD1 | TRBV27
CASSFLSAGQPQHF | TGTGCCAGCAGCTTTTTGTCTGCGGGTCAGCCCCAGCATTTT | TRBJ1-5 | - | - | TRBV7-2
CASSTGTGGYEQYF | TGTGCCAGCAGCACAGGGACAGGGGGCTACGAGCAGTACTTC | TRBJ2-7 | - | TRBD1 | TRBV7-2
CASSLGSGGASDTQYF | TGTGCCAGCAGCCTAGGGAGCGGGGGGGCATCAGATACGCAGTATTTT | TRBJ2-3 | once | TRBD2 | TRBV11-2
CASSLEGRGLEPLHF | TGCGCCAGCAGCTTGGAGGGTAGGGGGTTAGAACCCCTCCACTTT | TRBJ1-6 | - | - | TRBV5-1
CASSPGQGIEETQYF | TGTGCCAGCAGTCCGGGACAGGGGATCGAAGAGACCCAGTACTTC | TRBJ2-5 | - | TRBD1 | TRBV28
CASSLVSGNTEAFF | TGCGCCAGCAGCTTGGTTAGCGGAAACACTGAAGCTTTCTTT | TRBJ1-1 | - | - | TRBV5-1
CAWSLDYSNEKLFF | TGTGCCTGGAGCCTAGACTACTCCAATGAAAAACTGTTTTTT | TRBJ1-4 | - | - | TRBV30
CASSEAVAASTDTQYF | TGTGCCAGCAGTGAAGCAGTAGCGGCTAGCACAGATACGCAGTATTTT | TRBJ2-3 | - | - | TRBV6-1
CASSLASGTGELFF | TGTGCCAGCAGCCTCGCGTCCGGCACCGGGGAGCTGTTTTTT | TRBJ2-2 | - | - | TRBV9
CASSLRTGGRTGELFF | TGCGCCAGCAGCTTGAGAACGGGGGGCCGAACCGGGGAGCTGTTTTTT | TRBJ2-2 | - | - | TRBV5-1
CASTRRATGSNEQYF | TGTGCCAGCACCCGGCGCGCGACAGGGAGCAACGAGCAGTACTTC | TRBJ2-7 | - | TRBD1 | TRBV5-6
CASSLEGAQAFF | TGTGCCAGCAGTTTGGAGGGGGCGCAAGCTTTCTTT | TRBJ1-1 | - | TRBD1 | TRBV28
CASTVGYQPQHF | TGTGCCAGTACCGTCGGGTATCAGCCCCAGCATTTT | TRBJ1-5 | - | - | TRBV19
CASTKQHGGETQYF | TGTGCCAGCACCAAACAGCACGGGGGAGAGACCCAGTACTTC | TRBJ2-5 | - | - | TRBV5-4
CASRILQGADTQYF | TGTGCCAGCAGAATCCTACAGGGTGCGGATACGCAGTATTTT | TRBJ2-3 | - | - | TRBV6-5
CASSEGQRTPLHF | TGTGCCAGCAGTGAGGGACAGAGAACACCCCTCCACTTT | TRBJ1-6 | - | TRBD1 | TRBV6-1
CASSQDRGGFYGYTF | TGCGCCAGCAGCCAAGATCGGGGGGGGTTCTATGGCTACACCTTC | TRBJ1-2 | - | - | TRBV4-3
CASSYTGGVQPQHF | TGTGCCAGCAGCTACACAGGGGGCGTTCAGCCCCAGCATTTT | TRBJ1-5 | - | TRBD1 | TRBV7-2
CASSLARGEANTGELFF | TGTGCCAGCAGCTTAGCGAGGGGGGAAGCGAACACCGGGGAGCTGTTTTTT | TRBJ2-2 | - | - | TRBV7-9
CASSKGPPYEQYF | TGTGCCAGCAGCAAGGGCCCACCCTACGAGCAGTACTTC | TRBJ2-7 | - | - | TRBV28
CASSLEARNSPLHF | TGTGCCAGCAGCTTAGAGGCTCGGAATTCACCCCTCCACTTT | TRBJ1-6 | - | - | TRBV11-2
CASSIESGAGYTF | TGTGCCAGTAGTATAGAGTCAGGGGCCGGCTACACCTTC | TRBJ1-2 | - | - | TRBV19
CASSYGNSPLHF | TGTGCCAGCAGTTACGGAAATTCACCCCTCCACTTT | TRBJ1-6 | - | - | TRBV6-6
CASSGGWGTGELFF | TGCGCCAGCAGCGGGGGTTGGGGCACCGGGGAGCTGTTTTTT | TRBJ2-2 | - | - | TRBV5-1
CASSAEGPGGYTF | TGTGCCAGCAGTGCTGAGGGGCCGGGGGGCTACACCTTC | TRBJ1-2 | once | - | TRBV5-4
CAITDTGTGDGYTF | TGTGCCATCACCGATACCGGGACAGGGGATGGCTACACCTTC | TRBJ1-2 | - | TRBD1 | TRBV10-3
CASDRVDTGVNTGELFF | TGTGCCAGCGACCGAGTAGACACCGGGGTGAACACCGGGGAGCTGTTTTTT | TRBJ2-2 | - | - | TRBV6-7
CASSLSGIGTQYF | TGTGCCAGCAGTTTATCGGGGATAGGGACCCAGTACTTC | TRBJ2-5 | - | - | TRBV28
CAWSPGTRVNEQFF | TGTGCCTGGAGTCCCGGGACCCGGGTGAATGAGCAGTTCTTC | TRBJ2-1 | - | - | TRBV30
CASSQTGTGVNSQYF | TGCGCCAGCAGCCAAACCGGGACAGGGGTTAATTCGCAGTATTTT | TRBJ2-3 | once | TRBD1 | TRBV4-1
CASSPSPSGSPLHF | TGTGCCAGTAGCCCCTCCCCGTCTGGTTCACCCCTCCACTTT | TRBJ1-6 | - | - | TRBV19
CASTPGGKGNEQFF | TGTGCCAGCACCCCGGGAGGGAAGGGCAATGAGCAGTTCTTC | TRBJ2-1 | - | TRBD2 | TRBV28
CASGLVAFSTDTQYF | TGTGCTAGTGGTTTGGTAGCGTTCAGCACAGATACGCAGTATTTT | TRBJ2-3 | - | - | TRBV12-5
CASSTQGLNTEAFF | TGCGCCAGCAGCACACAGGGATTGAACACTGAAGCTTTCTTT | TRBJ1-1 | - | - | TRBV10-2
CASTSPRGWGNEQFF | TGCGCCAGCACCTCCCCACGGGGTTGGGGCAATGAGCAGTTCTTC | TRBJ2-1 | - | - | TRBV4-1
CASSYRSGGTDTQYF | TGTGCCAGCAGTTACCGTAGCGGGGGTACAGATACGCAGTATTTT | TRBJ2-3 | - | TRBD2 | TRBV6-5
CAISETGTPGPAIDKGGYTF | TGTGCCATCAGTGAGACTGGGACGCCGGGTCCAGCGATCGATAAGGGTGGCTACACCTTC | TRBJ1-2 | - | - | TRBV10-3
CASSESLGSYGYTF | TGTGCCAGCAGTGAAAGTTTGGGGTCCTATGGCTACACCTTC | TRBJ1-2 | - | - | TRBV6-1
CASSPRTGMNTEAFF | TGTGCCAGCTCACCTCGGACAGGGATGAACACTGAAGCTTTCTTT | TRBJ1-1 | few | TRBD1 | TRBV18
CASSYRDRDYEQYF | TGTGCCAGCAGTTACCGGGACAGGGACTACGAGCAGTACTTC | TRBJ2-7 | - | TRBD1 | TRBV6-5
CASSSQENSPLHF | TGTGCCAGCAGCTCCCAGGAGAATTCACCCCTCCACTTT | TRBJ1-6 | - | - | TRBV7-2
CASSLDTSGRNTQYF | TGTGCCAGCAGCTTAGACACTAGCGGGAGGAATACGCAGTATTTT | TRBJ2-3 | once | TRBD2 | TRBV11-2
CASSVVAGSEKLFF | TGTGCCAGCAGCGTAGTGGCGGGAAGTGAAAAACTGTTTTTT | TRBJ1-4 | - | - | TRBV9
CASSMAGSGELFF | TGTGCCAGCAGCATGGCAGGGTCCGGGGAGCTGTTTTTT | TRBJ2-2 | - | - | TRBV28
CASITGGASGPNQPQHF | TGTGCCAGCATTACGGGGGGGGCGTCGGGCCCCAATCAGCCCCAGCATTTT | TRBJ1-5 | - | - | TRBV28
CASSLVRGGHQETQYF | TGTGCCAGCAGCTTAGTGCGCGGGGGGCACCAAGAGACCCAGTACTTC | TRBJ2-5 | - | TRBD2 | TRBV7-9
CASRRWAGELFF | TGTGCCAGCAGAAGGTGGGCCGGGGAGCTGTTTTTT | TRBJ2-2 | few | - | TRBV6-5